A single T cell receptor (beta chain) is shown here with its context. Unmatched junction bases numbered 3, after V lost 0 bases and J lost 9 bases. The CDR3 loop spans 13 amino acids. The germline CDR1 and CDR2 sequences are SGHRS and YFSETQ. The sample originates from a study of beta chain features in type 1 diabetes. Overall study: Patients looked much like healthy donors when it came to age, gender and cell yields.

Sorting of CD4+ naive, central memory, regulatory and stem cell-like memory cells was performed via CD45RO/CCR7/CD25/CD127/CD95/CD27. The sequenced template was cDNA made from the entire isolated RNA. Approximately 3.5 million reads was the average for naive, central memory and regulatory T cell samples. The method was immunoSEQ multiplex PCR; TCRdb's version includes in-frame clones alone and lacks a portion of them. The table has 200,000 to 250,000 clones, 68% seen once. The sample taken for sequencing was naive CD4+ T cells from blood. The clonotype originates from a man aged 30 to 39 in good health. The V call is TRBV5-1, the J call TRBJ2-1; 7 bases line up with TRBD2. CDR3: CASSLAGEGEQFF. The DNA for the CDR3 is TGCGCCAGCAGCTTGGCTGGGGAGGGTGAGCAGTTCTTC.